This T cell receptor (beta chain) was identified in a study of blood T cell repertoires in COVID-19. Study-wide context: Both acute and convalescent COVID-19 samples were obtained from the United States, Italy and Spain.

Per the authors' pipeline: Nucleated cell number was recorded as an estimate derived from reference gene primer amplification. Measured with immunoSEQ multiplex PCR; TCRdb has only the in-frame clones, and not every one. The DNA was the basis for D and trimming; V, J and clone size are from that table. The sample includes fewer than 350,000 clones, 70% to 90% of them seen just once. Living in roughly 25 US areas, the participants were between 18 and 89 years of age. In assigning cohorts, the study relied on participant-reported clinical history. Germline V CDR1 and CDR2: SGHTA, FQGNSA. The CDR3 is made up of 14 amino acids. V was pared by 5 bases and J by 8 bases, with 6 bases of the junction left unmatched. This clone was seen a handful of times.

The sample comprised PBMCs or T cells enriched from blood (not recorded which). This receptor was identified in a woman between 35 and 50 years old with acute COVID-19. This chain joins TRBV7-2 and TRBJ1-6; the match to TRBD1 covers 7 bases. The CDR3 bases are TGTGCCAGCAGCGCGACAGGGCGGGATTCACCCCTCCACTTT. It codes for CASSATGRDSPLHF.